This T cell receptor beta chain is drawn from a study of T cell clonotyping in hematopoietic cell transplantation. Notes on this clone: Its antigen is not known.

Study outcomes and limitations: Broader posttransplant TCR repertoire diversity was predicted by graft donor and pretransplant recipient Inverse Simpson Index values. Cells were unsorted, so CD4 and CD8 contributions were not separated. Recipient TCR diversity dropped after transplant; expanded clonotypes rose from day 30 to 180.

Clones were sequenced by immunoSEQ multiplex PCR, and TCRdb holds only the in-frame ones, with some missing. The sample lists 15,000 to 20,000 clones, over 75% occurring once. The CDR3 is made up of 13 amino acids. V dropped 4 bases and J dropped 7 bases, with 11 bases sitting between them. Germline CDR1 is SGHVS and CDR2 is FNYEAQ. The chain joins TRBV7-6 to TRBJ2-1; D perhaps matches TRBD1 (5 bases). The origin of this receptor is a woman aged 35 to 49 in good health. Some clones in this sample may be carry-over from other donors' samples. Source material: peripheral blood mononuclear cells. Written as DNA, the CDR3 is TGTGCCAGCAGCTGGCAGGGCTATAATGAGCAGTTCTTC. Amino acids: CASSWQGYNEQFF.